The rows below give T cell receptor beta chains drawn from one sample of a study of blood T cells in healthy people across ages. TCRdb re-called the 5' RACE reads with MiXCR, one entry per CDR3 protein. The sample carries about 1.1 million distinct CDR3 sequences, 35% to 40% recorded once. The sample consisted of blood. The origin of the receptors is a man between 18 and 35 years old in good health. CDR3s include the opening cysteine and the closing phenylalanine or tryptophan. D genes are given only for firm matches. Size values are once, few and many counts, or a class for expanded clones, and some rows have none.

NA	TRBV29-1	NA	TRBJ1-4	TGCAGCGTTGGAGGGGCTGAAAAACTGTTTTTT	CSVGGAEKLFF
few	TRBV20-1	NA	TRBJ2-4	TGCAGTGCTAGAGTCCAGGGGGGAGACATTCAGTACTTC	CSARVQGGDIQYF
few	TRBV12-3/TRBV12-4	TRBD1	TRBJ2-3	TGTGCCAGCAGTTTACGCCAGGGGGTCCCCAGCACAGATACGCAGTATTTT	CASSLRQGVPSTDTQYF
NA	TRBV7-9	NA	TRBJ2-7	TGTGCCAGCGGCCTTGGAGGGGACCGCTCCTACGAGCAGTACTTC	CASGLGGDRSYEQYF
NA	TRBV19	NA	TRBJ1-1	TGTGCCAGTAGTCCATCTGGGCTTTTCGGGGGCACTGAAGCTTTCTTT	CASSPSGLFGGTEAFF
NA	TRBV20-1	NA	TRBJ1-5	TGCAGTGCTGGATGGGGGCTAGGCAATCAGCCCCAGCATTTT	CSAGWGLGNQPQHF
NA	TRBV20-1	NA	TRBJ2-7	TGCAGTGCTAGACCAGCCACCTACGAGCAGTACTTC	CSARPATYEQYF
few	TRBV5-6	NA	TRBJ2-1	TGTGCCAGCAGCGACCCCGGCACGTCCAATGAGCAGTTCTTC	CASSDPGTSNEQFF
few	TRBV10-3	NA	TRBJ2-3	TGTGCCATCAGGACGTTGGGCACAGATACGCAGTATTTT	CAIRTLGTDTQYF
NA	TRBV20-1	TRBD1	TRBJ1-6	TGCAGTGCTAGAGTGGGGCAGGGGGGTTCACCCCTCCACTTT	CSARVGQGGSPLHF
NA	TRBV7-2	NA	TRBJ2-2	TGTGCCAGCAGACTAGGGACACCGGGGAACGGGGAGCTGTTTTTT	CASRLGTPGNGELFF
NA	TRBV6-6	TRBD1	TRBJ2-3	TGTGCCAGCGGACCGTTGGGACAGCGCACAGATACGCAGTATTTT	CASGPLGQRTDTQYF
many	TRBV20-1	NA	TRBJ2-1	TGCAGTGCTAGATTGGGGGCCTACAATGAGCAGTTCTTC	CSARLGAYNEQFF
NA	TRBV3-1	NA	TRBJ2-5	TGTGCCAGCAGCCTACTCCTTGGAGAAGAGACCCAGTACTTC	CASSLLLGEETQYF
few	TRBV4-3	TRBD1	TRBJ1-2	TGCGCCAGCAGCCAAGAAGACAGGGGACCCTCTGGCTACACCTTC	CASSQEDRGPSGYTF
NA	TRBV9	NA	TRBJ2-2	TGTGCCAGCAGCGCTCCACTAGGCACCGGGGAGCTGTTTTTT	CASSAPLGTGELFF
NA	TRBV12-3/TRBV12-4	NA	TRBJ2-3	TGTGCCAGCAGTTTAATCCTTGGACGGGATACGCAGTATTTT	CASSLILGRDTQYF
NA	TRBV4-3	NA	TRBJ2-3	TGCGCCAGCAGCCAAGTCCAGGGGGGCAGAACAGATACGCAGTATTTT	CASSQVQGGRTDTQYF
NA	TRBV7-9	TRBD1	TRBJ2-3	TGTGCCAGCAGCTTACGGGACAGGGTGCAGTATTTT	CASSLRDRVQYF
many	TRBV11-2	NA	TRBJ1-1	TGTGCCAGCAGCCCACTGACCCAAACTCCGTCGGAAGCTTTCTTT	CASSPLTQTPSEAFF
many	TRBV6-1	NA	TRBJ2-3	TGTGCCAGCAGTGAACAGGGACCCTACACAGATACGCAGTATTTT	CASSEQGPYTDTQYF
NA	TRBV7-2	TRBD2	TRBJ2-1	TGTGCCAGCAGCCCGAGCGGGGGGGCTGGCCACTCCTACAATGAGCAGTTCTTC	CASSPSGGAGHSYNEQFF
NA	TRBV5-1	NA	TRBJ1-6	TGCGCCAGCAGCTTGGGGACGGGGGAGAATTCACCCCTCCACTTT	CASSLGTGENSPLHF
NA	TRBV20-1	TRBD1	TRBJ1-1	TGCAGTGCTAGATTGGACAGGGAGGGTACTGAAGCTTTCTTT	CSARLDREGTEAFF
NA	TRBV30	NA	TRBJ1-1	TGTGCCTGGAGTGCGACAGAGAACACTGAAGCTTTCTTT	CAWSATENTEAFF